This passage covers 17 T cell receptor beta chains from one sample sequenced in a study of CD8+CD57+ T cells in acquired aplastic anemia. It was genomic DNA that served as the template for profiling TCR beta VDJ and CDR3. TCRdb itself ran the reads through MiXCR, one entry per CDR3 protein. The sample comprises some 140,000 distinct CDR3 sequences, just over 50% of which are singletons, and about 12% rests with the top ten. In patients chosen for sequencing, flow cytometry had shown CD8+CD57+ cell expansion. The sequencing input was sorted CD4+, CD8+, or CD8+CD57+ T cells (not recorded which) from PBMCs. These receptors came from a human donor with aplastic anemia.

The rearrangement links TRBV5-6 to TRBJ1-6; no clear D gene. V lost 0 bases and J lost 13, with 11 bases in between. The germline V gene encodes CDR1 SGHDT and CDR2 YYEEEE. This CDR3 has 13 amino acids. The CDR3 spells CASSLGPVGPLHF. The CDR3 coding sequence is TGTGCCAGCAGCTTGGGGCCGGTGGGGCCCCTCCACTTT.

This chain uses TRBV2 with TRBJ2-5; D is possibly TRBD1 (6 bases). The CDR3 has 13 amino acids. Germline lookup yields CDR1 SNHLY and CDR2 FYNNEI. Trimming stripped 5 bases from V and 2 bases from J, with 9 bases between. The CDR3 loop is CASSYRAQETQYF. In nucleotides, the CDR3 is TGTGCCAGCAGTTACAGGGCTCAAGAGACCCAGTACTTC. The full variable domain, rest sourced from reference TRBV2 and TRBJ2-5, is EPEVTQTPSHQVTQMGQEVILRCVPISNHLYFYWYRQILGQKVEFLVSFYNNEISEKSEIFDDQFSVERPDGSNFTLKIRSTKLEDSAMYFCASSYRAQETQYFGPGTRLLVL.

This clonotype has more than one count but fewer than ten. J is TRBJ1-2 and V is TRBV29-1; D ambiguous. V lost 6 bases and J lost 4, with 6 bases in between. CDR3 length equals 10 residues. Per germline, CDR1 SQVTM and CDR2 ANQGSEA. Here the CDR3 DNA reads TGCAGCGTCCAATCCTATGGCTACACCTTC. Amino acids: CSVQSYGYTF.

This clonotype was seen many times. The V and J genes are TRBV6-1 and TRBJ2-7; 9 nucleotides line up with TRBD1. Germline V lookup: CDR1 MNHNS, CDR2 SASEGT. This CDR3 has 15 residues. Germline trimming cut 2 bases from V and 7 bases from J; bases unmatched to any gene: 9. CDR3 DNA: TGTGCCAGCAGTGAACGTGGGACAGGGTTCACAGAGCAGTACTTC. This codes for CASSERGTGFTEQYF.

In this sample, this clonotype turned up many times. The chain's CDR3 is CASSEGRQWKNATQYF. The CDR3 region has the DNA TGTGCCAGCAGTGAAGGAAGGCAGTGGAAGAATGCGACCCAGTACTTC. The rearrangement uses TRBV2 and TRBJ2-5; D not certain. Germline CDR1 is SNHLY and CDR2 is FYNNEI. CDR3 length: 16 amino acids. V lost 1 base to trimming and J lost 7 bases, with 19 bases between them.

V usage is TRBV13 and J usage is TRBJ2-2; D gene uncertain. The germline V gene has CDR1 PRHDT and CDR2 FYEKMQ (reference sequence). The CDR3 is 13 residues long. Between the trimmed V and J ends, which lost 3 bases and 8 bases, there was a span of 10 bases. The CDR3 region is CASSLDPLGELFF. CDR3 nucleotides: TGTGCCAGCAGCTTGGACCCCTTAGGGGAGCTGTTTTTT.

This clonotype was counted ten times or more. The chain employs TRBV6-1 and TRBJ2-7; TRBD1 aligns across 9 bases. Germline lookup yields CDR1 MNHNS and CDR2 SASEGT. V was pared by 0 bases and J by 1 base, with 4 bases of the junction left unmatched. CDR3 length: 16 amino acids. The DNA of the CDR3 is TGTGCCAGCAGTGAAGCCGCCGGGACAGGGTCCTACGAGCAGTACTTC. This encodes CASSEAAGTGSYEQYF.

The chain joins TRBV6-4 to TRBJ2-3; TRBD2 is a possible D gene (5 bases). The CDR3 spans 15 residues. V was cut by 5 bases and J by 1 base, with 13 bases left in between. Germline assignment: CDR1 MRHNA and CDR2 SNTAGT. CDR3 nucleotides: TGTGCCAGCAGTCGGACTCTCGGACGCACAGATACGCAGTATTTT. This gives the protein CASSRTLGRTDTQYF.

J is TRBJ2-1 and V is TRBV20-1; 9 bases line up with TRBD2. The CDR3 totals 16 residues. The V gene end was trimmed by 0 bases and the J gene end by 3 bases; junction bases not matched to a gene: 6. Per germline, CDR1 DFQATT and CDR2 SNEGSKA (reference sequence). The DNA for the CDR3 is TGCAGTGCTAGAGATCCCCAGCGGGGGGACTACAATGAGCAGTTCTTC. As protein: CSARDPQRGDYNEQFF.

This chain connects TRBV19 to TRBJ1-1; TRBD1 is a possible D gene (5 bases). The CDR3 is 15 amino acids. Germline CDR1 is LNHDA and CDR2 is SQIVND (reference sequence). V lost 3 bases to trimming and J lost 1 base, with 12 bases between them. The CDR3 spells CASSMKAQGNTEAFF. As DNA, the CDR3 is TGTGCCAGTAGTATGAAGGCCCAGGGGAACACTGAAGCTTTCTTT.

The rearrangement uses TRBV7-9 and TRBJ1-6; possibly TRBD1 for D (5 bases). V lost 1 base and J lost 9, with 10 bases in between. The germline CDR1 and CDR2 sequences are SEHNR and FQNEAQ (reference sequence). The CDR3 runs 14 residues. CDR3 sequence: CASSLDPGFSPLHF. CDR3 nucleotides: TGTGCCAGCAGCTTAGATCCAGGGTTTTCACCCCTCCACTTT.

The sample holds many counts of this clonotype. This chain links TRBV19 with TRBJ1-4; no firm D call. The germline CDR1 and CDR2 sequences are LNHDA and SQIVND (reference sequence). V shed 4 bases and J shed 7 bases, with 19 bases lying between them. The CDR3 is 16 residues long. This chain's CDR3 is CASSNTVPWKGEKLFF. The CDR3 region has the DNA TGTGCCAGTAGTAACACGGTGCCTTGGAAGGGTGAAAAACTGTTTTTT.

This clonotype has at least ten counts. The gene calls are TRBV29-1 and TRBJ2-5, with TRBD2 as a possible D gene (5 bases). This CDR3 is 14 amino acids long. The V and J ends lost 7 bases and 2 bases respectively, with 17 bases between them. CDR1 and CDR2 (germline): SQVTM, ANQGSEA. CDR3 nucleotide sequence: TGCAGCGCCATAGGGAGCGCACCGCAAGAGACCCAGTACTTC. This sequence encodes CSAIGSAPQETQYF.

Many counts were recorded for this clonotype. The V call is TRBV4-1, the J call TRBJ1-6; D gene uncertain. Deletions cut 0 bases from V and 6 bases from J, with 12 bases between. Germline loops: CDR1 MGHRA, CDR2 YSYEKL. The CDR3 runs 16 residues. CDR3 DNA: TGCGCCAGCAGCCAAGACGCCCCGGCTCCTAATTCACCCCTCCACTTT. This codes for CASSQDAPAPNSPLHF.

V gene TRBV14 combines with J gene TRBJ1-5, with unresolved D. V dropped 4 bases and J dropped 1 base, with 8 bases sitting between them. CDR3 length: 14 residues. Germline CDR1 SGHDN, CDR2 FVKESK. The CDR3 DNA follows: TGTGCCAGCAGCCTAACAGCGAGCAATCAGCCCCAGCATTTT. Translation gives CASSLTASNQPQHF.

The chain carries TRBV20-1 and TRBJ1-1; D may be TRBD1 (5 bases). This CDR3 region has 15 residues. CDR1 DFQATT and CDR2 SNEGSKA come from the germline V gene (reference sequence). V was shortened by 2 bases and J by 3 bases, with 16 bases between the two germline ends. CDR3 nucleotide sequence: TGCAGTGCTAGACTCCCGACAGAGACAGACACTGAAGCTTTCTTT. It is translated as CSARLPTETDTEAFF.

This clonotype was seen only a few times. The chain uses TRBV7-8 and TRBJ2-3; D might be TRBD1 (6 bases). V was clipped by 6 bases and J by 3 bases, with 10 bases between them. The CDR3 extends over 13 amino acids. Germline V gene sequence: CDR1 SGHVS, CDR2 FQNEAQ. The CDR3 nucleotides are TGTGCCAGCAGTGAGGGGGAAACAGATACGCAGTATTTT. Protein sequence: CASSEGETDTQYF.